This T cell receptor beta chain derives from a study of CD8+ T cells in alopecia areata. Stated treatment: oral pan-JAK inhibitor, 5-10 mg twice daily. Isolated RNA was reverse transcribed into cDNA used as the sequencing template. Clones were sequenced by immunoSEQ multiplex PCR, and TCRdb holds only the in-frame ones, with some missing. Here the sample spans around 170,000 clones, approximately 49% being singletons. CDR3 size: 14 residues. The V end lost 1 base, the J end lost 2 bases, and 9 bases lay between the germline ends. Germline-derived CDR1 and CDR2 are SGHTA and FQGNSA. This material consisted of CD8+ T cells sorted from blood, taken around week 54, from a patient treated with tofacitinib. The receptor's source is a human donor with alopecia areata. The chain recombines TRBV7-2 with TRBJ2-7; D gene uncertain. The CDR3 protein is CASSLEAATYEQYF. CDR3 sequence (DNA): TGTGCCAGCAGCTTAGAGGCAGCGACCTACGAGCAGTACTTC.